A selection of T cell receptor beta chains follows, all from one sample in a study of blood T cell repertoires in COVID-19. Using immunoSEQ multiplex PCR, the repertoire was profiled, and TCRdb retains in-frame clones only, with some absent. The sample carries about 180,000 clones, approximately 83% recorded once. Sample: peripheral blood. Receptor source: a man in his sixties with acute or convalescent COVID-19. Both conserved end residues are part of each CDR3. D genes are given only for firm matches. Clone sizes are given selectively: once, few, many, or a class where the clone is expanded.

d_call: TRBD1
j_call: TRBJ2-5
v_call: TRBV19
clone_size: -
cdr3_aa: CASSIIGQGRETQYF
cdr3_nt: TGTGCCAGTAGTATTATTGGACAGGGAAGAGAGACCCAGTACTTC

d_call: -
j_call: TRBJ2-1
v_call: TRBV28
clone_size: -
cdr3_aa: CASSIQGGEQFF
cdr3_nt: TGTGCCAGCAGTATACAGGGCGGTGAGCAGTTCTTC

d_call: TRBD2
j_call: TRBJ2-1
v_call: TRBV5-4
clone_size: -
cdr3_aa: CASSRTGLAWSLMKNEQFF
cdr3_nt: TGTGCCAGCAGCCGAACGGGACTAGCTTGGTCGTTGATGAAAAATGAGCAGTTCTTC

d_call: -
j_call: TRBJ2-5
v_call: TRBV18
clone_size: -
cdr3_aa: CASSPPSEETQYF
cdr3_nt: TGTGCCAGCTCACCACCGTCAGAAGAGACCCAGTACTTC

d_call: TRBD1
j_call: TRBJ2-1
v_call: TRBV2
clone_size: once
cdr3_aa: CASGTAWGNEQFF
cdr3_nt: TGTGCCAGCGGGACAGCTTGGGGCAATGAGCAGTTCTTC

d_call: TRBD1
j_call: TRBJ1-6
v_call: TRBV5-6
clone_size: once
cdr3_aa: CASSLRGGQGEFTLHF
cdr3_nt: TGTGCCAGCAGCTTGCGAGGGGGACAGGGAGAATTCACCCTCCACTTT

d_call: TRBD2
j_call: TRBJ2-3
v_call: TRBV5-1
clone_size: -
cdr3_aa: CASSLTSGSGTDTQYF
cdr3_nt: TGCGCCAGCAGCTTAACTAGCGGGAGTGGTACAGATACGCAGTATTTT

d_call: TRBD2
j_call: TRBJ2-1
v_call: TRBV3-1/TRBV3-2
clone_size: -
cdr3_aa: CASSQSGSSYNEQFF
cdr3_nt: TGTGCCAGCAGCCAAAGCGGGAGCTCCTACAATGAGCAGTTCTTC

d_call: -
j_call: TRBJ1-6
v_call: TRBV7-8
clone_size: once
cdr3_aa: CASSQSRGPLHF
cdr3_nt: TGTGCCAGCAGCCAGTCACGGGGACCCCTCCACTTT

d_call: -
j_call: TRBJ1-5
v_call: TRBV4-1
clone_size: -
cdr3_aa: CASSPRTVGIGSNQPQHF
cdr3_nt: TGCGCCAGCAGCCCTAGGACAGTCGGGATCGGGAGCAATCAGCCCCAGCATTTT

d_call: -
j_call: TRBJ2-3
v_call: TRBV6-5
clone_size: -
cdr3_aa: CASSPNSVRDTQYF
cdr3_nt: TGTGCCAGCAGTCCCAACTCCGTTAGAGATACGCAGTATTTT

d_call: -
j_call: TRBJ2-1
v_call: TRBV14
clone_size: -
cdr3_aa: CASSPGQILTYNEQFF
cdr3_nt: TGTGCCAGCAGCCCTGGACAGATACTTACATACAATGAGCAGTTCTTC

d_call: -
j_call: TRBJ2-3
v_call: TRBV24-1
clone_size: -
cdr3_aa: CATSDLTDTDTQYF
cdr3_nt: TGTGCCACCAGTGATTTAACAGACACAGATACGCAGTATTTT

d_call: TRBD2
j_call: TRBJ2-1
v_call: TRBV3-1/TRBV3-2
clone_size: -
cdr3_aa: CASSSVGTSGSTEQFF
cdr3_nt: TGTGCCAGCAGCTCGGTAGGGACTAGCGGGAGTACTGAGCAGTTCTTC

d_call: TRBD2
j_call: TRBJ2-7
v_call: TRBV28
clone_size: -
cdr3_aa: CASSQTSGRAYEQYF
cdr3_nt: TGTGCCAGCAGTCAGACTAGCGGGAGGGCGTACGAGCAGTACTTC

d_call: -
j_call: TRBJ1-6
v_call: TRBV6-5
clone_size: -
cdr3_aa: CASCRSGGGSLHF
cdr3_nt: TGTGCCAGCTGCCGGTCGGGCGGGGGATCCCTCCACTTT

d_call: TRBD1
j_call: TRBJ2-7
v_call: TRBV6-5
clone_size: once
cdr3_aa: CASSLNRGRYEQYF
cdr3_nt: TGTGCCAGCAGTTTAAACAGGGGGCGGTACGAGCAGTACTTC

d_call: -
j_call: TRBJ2-3
v_call: TRBV7-8
clone_size: -
cdr3_aa: CASSSKSGHSNTDTQYF
cdr3_nt: TGTGCCAGCAGCTCAAAGTCGGGACACTCCAACACAGATACGCAGTATTTT